The clone carrying this TCR beta chain was observed a few times. The use of a sample-barcoded 5' primer and a J-beta primer mix characterized a second PCR of roughly 7 to 11 cycles. TCRdb analysed the 5' RACE reads with MiXCR anew, one entry per CDR3 protein. The sample contains about 1.6 million distinct CDR3 sequences, around 35% of which appear only once. The data stem from a study of blood T cells in healthy people across ages. The source material was blood. The TCR sequence derives from a woman aged 30 to 39 in good health.

CDR3 sequence (DNA): TGTGCCATCAGTCCGGGGGCGGCCTACGAGCAGTACTTC. Its protein is CAISPGAAYEQYF. This rearrangement joins TRBV10-3 to TRBJ2-7; tentatively, D is TRBD1 or TRBD2 (6 bases each). Trimming stripped 5 bases from V and 2 bases from J, with 10 bases between. The CDR3 runs to 13 residues. Germline V CDR1 and CDR2: ENHRY, SYGVKD.